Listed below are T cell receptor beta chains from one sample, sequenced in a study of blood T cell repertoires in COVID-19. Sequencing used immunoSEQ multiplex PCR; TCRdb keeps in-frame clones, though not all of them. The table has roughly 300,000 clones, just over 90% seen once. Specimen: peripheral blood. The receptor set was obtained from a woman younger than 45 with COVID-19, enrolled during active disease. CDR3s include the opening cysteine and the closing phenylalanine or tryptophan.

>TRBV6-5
CASRMDSTYEQYF
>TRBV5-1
CASSRTSGKGTDTQYF
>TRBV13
CASSPEGLAGINEQFF
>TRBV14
CASSPLEANYGYTF
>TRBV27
CASSLRQGARAFF
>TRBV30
CAWSGLAATQYF
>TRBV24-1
CATSGGTVPYGYTF
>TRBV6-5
CASRSRTGNVYGYTF
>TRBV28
CASSWGTSGRPDTQYF
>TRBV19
CASRPSGRAPYEQYF
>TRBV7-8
CASSFGTVANTEAFF
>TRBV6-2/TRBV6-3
CASSSRSGNTIYF
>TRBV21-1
CASSKRTGNEQFF
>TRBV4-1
CASSQVGWEDRGITDTQYF
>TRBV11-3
CASSLTGFHEQYF